This record covers a single T cell receptor beta chain. Its antigen is still unknown. This record belongs to a study of beta chain features in type 1 diabetes. Overall study: Age, gender, cell numbers and subset yield matched between patients and controls. Study results and limitations: Patients with type 1 diabetes showed fewer VDJ junction insertions and more deletions. For Type 1 diabetes patients, all four CD4+ subsets carried TCRB CDR3s that were moderately but significantly shorter. PCR might pick shorter templates more often, in the same way for patients and controls.

Expressed TCRB transcripts were sequenced, since all the RNA that had been isolated was reverse transcribed. Libraries were prepared by immunoSEQ multiplex PCR; TCRdb keeps only in-frame clonotypes and omits some of them. The sample consists of about 660,000 clones, around an eighth of them appearing once. Germline V gene lookup returns CDR1 KGHSH and CDR2 LQKENI. This CDR3 comprises 16 residues. Trimming took off 4 bases at V and 0 bases at J, with 12 bases between the two ends. The sequence derives from a man aged 18 to 29 with type 1 diabetes. The chain couples TRBV18 to TRBJ1-4; possible D gene TRBD1, 5 bases. The sample taken for sequencing was naive CD4+ T cells from blood. The DNA of the CDR3 is TGTGCCAGCTCACTCCGGGACCCTGCAACTAATGAAAAACTGTTTTTT. This sequence encodes CASSLRDPATNEKLFF. The whole variable domain, filled in from reference TRBV18 and TRBJ1-4, reads NAGVMQNPRHLVRRRGQEARLRCSPMKGHSHVYWYRQLPEEGLKFMVYLQKENIIDESGMPKERFSAEFPKEGPSILRIQQVVRGDSAAYFCASSLRDPATNEKLFFGSGTQLSVL.